This TCR beta chain was documented in a study of vaccination effects on CD4 cells after COVID-19 (dated by TCRdb to between 2022 and 2023). About the full investigation: Two doses of either the BNT162b2 or the mRNA-1273 mRNA SARS-CoV-2 vaccine were administered to participants. The study compared SARS-CoV-2 spike-specific CD4+ TCR repertoires before and after mRNA vaccination in COVID-19 convalescent patients and infection-naive vaccine recipients. Altogether, around 11 COVID-19 convalescent patients and several SARS-CoV-2-naive healthy vaccine recipients made up the full study. In the study, cultures from other donors were sequenced using the Oncomine TCR Beta short-read assay on an Illumina iSeq 100. General study outcomes and caveats: The study was limited by a small number of convalescent patients and lacked early post-infection timepoints. In healthy vaccine recipients, vaccine-induced clones were almost all SARS-CoV-2 mono-reactive, with only 1 of 255 being cross-reactive with common cold coronaviruses. At late post-vaccination timepoints, both infection-induced and vaccine-induced clones showed marked clonal contraction, consistent with waning T cell responses.

For CDR1 and CDR2, the germline V gene lists MDHEN and SYDVKM. From the cysteine up to the phenylalanine, the CDR3 has a length of 14 residues. The sequence is cut down to CDR3 DNA, 42 bases in frame from base 1. V and J are truncated by 1 base and 2 bases respectively, leaving an intervening sequence of 8 bases. The library came from the immunoSEQ multiplex PCR assay. TCR beta CDR3 sequencing was performed on DNA from the cultured, isolated CD4+ T cells. Regarding the original processing steps: Non-productive TCR sequences were removed, reads were trimmed to the CDR3 region, and CDR3s of at least 7 amino acids were retained. The MANAFEST web app was used to pick out antigen-specific clonotypes by comparing their expansion in peptide wells with that in reference cultures. To count as positive, a clone had to show expansion at FDR<0.05 compared with the reference and with all other wells, an odds ratio above 5, and a frequency above 0.1% in two replicate wells. A clonotype was defined as cross-reactive if the clonotype was significantly expanded both in SARS-CoV-2 spike wells and in at least one common cold coronavirus spike condition. Using the stringdist R package, CDR3 similarity was measured by Levenshtein distance, and unrooted trees were constructed with ape in R 3.6.1. TCRdb provides this immuneACCESS table in a form limited to in-frame rearrangements. Some clones are lacking; in checked studies, under half of them reflect an unresolved V gene, and why the rest are absent is not known. V and J calls plus clone size are reproduced from that table; the DNA served to infer D and trimming. Counted in this sample were about 20,000 clones; approximately 81% of them appeared once. The ten largest clones represent approximately 19% of the sample.

In the ViraFEST assay, PBMC were stimulated with viral peptide pools, and TCR sequencing was then used to find antigen-specific CD4+ T cell clonotypes based on their expansion. After more than 9 days of culture, CD4+ T cells were isolated with the EasySep CD4+ T cell isolation kit. Negative nucleocapsid antibody results before and after vaccination confirmed that the healthy vaccine recipients had no prior SARS-CoV-2 infection. Each well held around 2 million PBMC cultured in IMDM containing approximately 5% human AB serum, around 10 IU/ml IL-2 and gentamicin, along with roughly 10 ug/ml peptides. On days 3 and 7, half of the culture medium was replaced with fresh IL-2-containing medium. Unless otherwise noted, each peptide stimulation condition was cultured in triplicate wells. Using Ficoll-Paque Plus gradient centrifugation, PBMC were separated from whole blood and then either used fresh or cryopreserved at -140C. The overlapping peptide pools covered the spike proteins of SARS-CoV-2 as well as those of the common cold coronaviruses HCoV-NL63, HCoV-OC43 and HCoV-229E. The QIAamp micro DNA kit was used to extract genomic DNA from the cultured CD4+ T cells.

This clone was found once. No cognate antigen has been identified for it. Per-base quality was not reported, and no clone a single base away is much larger than it. This TCR derives from a human donor who received a COVID-19 vaccine. This chain joins TRBV28 to TRBJ2-5, with no confidently assigned D gene. The material sequenced was CD4+ T cells from PBMCs cultured with HCoV-NL63 spike peptides, taken before COVID-19 vaccination. Per the publication, the cell subset or site label means: HCoV-NL63 spike overlapping peptide pool stimulation. The CDR3 region: CASSLSSHQETQYF. The nucleotides read TGTGCCAGCAGTTTATCGAGTCATCAAGAGACCCAGTACTTC.